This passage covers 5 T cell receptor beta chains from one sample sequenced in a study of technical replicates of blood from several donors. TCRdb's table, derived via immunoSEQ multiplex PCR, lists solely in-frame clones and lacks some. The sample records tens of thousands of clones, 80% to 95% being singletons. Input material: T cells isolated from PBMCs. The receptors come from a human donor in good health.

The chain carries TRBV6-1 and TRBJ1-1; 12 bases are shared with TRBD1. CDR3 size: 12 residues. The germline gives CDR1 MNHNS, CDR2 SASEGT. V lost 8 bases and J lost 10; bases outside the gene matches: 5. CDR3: CASFWDRGRAFF. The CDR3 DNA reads TGTGCCAGCTTCTGGGACAGGGGGCGAGCTTTCTTT.

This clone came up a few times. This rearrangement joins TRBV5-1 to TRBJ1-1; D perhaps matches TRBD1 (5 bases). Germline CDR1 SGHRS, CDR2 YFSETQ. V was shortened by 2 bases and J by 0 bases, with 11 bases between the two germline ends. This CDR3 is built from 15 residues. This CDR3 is CASSLTGLMNTEAFF. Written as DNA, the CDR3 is TGCGCCAGCAGCTTAACAGGCCTCATGAACACTGAAGCTTTCTTT.

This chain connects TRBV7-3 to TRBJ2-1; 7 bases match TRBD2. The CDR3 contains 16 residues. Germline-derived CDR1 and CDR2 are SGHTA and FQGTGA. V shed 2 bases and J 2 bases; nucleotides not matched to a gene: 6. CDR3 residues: CASSLRPGLTYNEQFF. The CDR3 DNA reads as TGTGCCAGCAGCTTACGACCGGGACTAACCTACAATGAGCAGTTCTTC.

CDR3 residues: CASSWRVSEAFF. DNA of the CDR3: TGTGCCAGCAGTTGGAGAGTCTCTGAAGCTTTCTTT. V and J are TRBV28 and TRBJ1-1; no clear D. Per germline, CDR1 MDHEN and CDR2 SYDVKM. The ends were cut back, 4 bases at V and 6 bases at J, with 9 bases in the middle. The CDR3 is made up of 12 amino acids.

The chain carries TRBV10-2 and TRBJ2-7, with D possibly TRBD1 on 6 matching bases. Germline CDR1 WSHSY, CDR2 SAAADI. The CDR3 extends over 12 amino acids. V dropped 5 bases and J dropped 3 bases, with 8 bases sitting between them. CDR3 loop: CASSPGVYEQYF. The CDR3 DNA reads TGCGCCAGCAGTCCAGGGGTCTACGAGCAGTACTTC.